A single sample gave rise to the 18 T cell receptor beta chains below, sequenced in a study of post-analysis software for immune sequencing data. Broader study findings: Patients had higher frequencies than controls of five or six TRBV segments, including TRBV5-6, TRBV5-1 and TRBV20-1.

TCR beta cDNA libraries included unique molecular identifiers. TCRdb ran MiXCR on the PCR reads and lists one entry per CDR3 protein. Of roughly 870,000 distinct CDR3 sequences in the sample, roughly 58% were seen once. No antigens are known for them. Source material: blood. The receptors were sampled from a girl aged 5 to 17 with multiple sclerosis.

The chain carries TRBV7-3 and TRBJ2-5, with D possibly TRBD2 on 6 matching bases. V shed 8 bases and J shed 5 bases, with 15 bases lying between them. The germline V gene encodes CDR1 SGHTA and CDR2 FQGTGA. This CDR3 has 13 residues. The CDR3 DNA is TGTGCCAGCGGACCCTCGAGCGGGGAGACCCAGTACTTC. Protein: CASGPSSGETQYF.

This chain connects TRBV20-1 to TRBJ1-2, with D perhaps matching TRBD1 (6 bases). This CDR3 is 14 amino acids long. V shed 3 bases and J shed 5 bases, with 16 bases lying between them. Germline V gene lookup returns CDR1 DFQATT and CDR2 SNEGSKA (reference sequence). CDR3 amino acids: CSARGAGLEYGYTF. The DNA for the CDR3 is TGCAGTGCTAGGGGGGCAGGGTTGGAGTATGGCTACACCTTC.

This chain links TRBV4-1 with TRBJ2-5; 9 positions match TRBD2. The germline V gene has CDR1 MGHRA and CDR2 YSYEKL. The CDR3 runs 17 residues. The J segment lost 2 bases and the V segment lost 4 bases, leaving 11 bases of the junction unmatched. The DNA for the CDR3 is TGCGCCAGCAGCCCCGGGCATAGCGGGGGTTCACAAGAGACCCAGTACTTC. Its protein is CASSPGHSGGSQETQYF.

The chain links TRBV29-1 to TRBJ1-1, with 10 bases fitting TRBD1. After removal of 5 bases from V and 6 bases from J, the junction contained 3 bases not matched to a gene. This CDR3 is 12 amino acids long. The germline gives CDR1 SQVTM, CDR2 ANQGSEA. The CDR3 region is CSVSGTGAEAFF. As DNA, the CDR3 is TGCAGCGTTTCAGGGACAGGGGCTGAAGCTTTCTTT. Combining the CDR3 with reference TRBV29-1 and TRBJ1-1 gives the whole variable domain SAVISQKPSRDICQRGTSLTIQCQVDSQVTMMFWYRQQPGQSLTLIATANQGSEATYESGFVIDKFPISRPNLTFSTLTVSNMSPEDSSIYLCSVSGTGAEAFFGQGTRLTVV.

The chain carries TRBV10-3 and TRBJ2-3, with 9 bases fitting TRBD2. The CDR3 is made up of 17 amino acids. The junction had 10 bases not matched to a gene; V was cut back by 2 bases and J by 4 bases. The germline CDR1 and CDR2 sequences are ENHRY and SYGVKD. The CDR3 protein is CAISERISGGSADTQYF. Written as DNA, the CDR3 is TGTGCCATCAGTGAGCGGATTAGCGGGGGATCAGCAGATACGCAGTATTTT.

The chain employs TRBV20-1 and TRBJ2-7, with 10 bases matching TRBD2. The CDR3 contains 14 residues. Germline CDR1 DFQATT, CDR2 SNEGSKA (reference sequence). V lost 3 bases and J lost 2; bases outside the gene matches: 4. The CDR3 DNA reads as TGCAGTGCTAGTCAACTAGCGGGACCCTACGAGCAGTACTTC. Its translation is CSASQLAGPYEQYF.

The CDR3 DNA sequence: TGCGCCAGCAGCTTGGCGGACGGGAACTATGGCTACACCTTC. Translation gives CASSLADGNYGYTF. The genes are TRBV5-1 and TRBJ1-2, with unresolved D. Germline assignment: CDR1 SGHRS and CDR2 YFSETQ. This CDR3 contains 14 residues. Trimming shortened V by 0 bases and J by 2 bases, and 8 bases separated the two germline ends.

This clonotype was detected only a few times. The V gene is TRBV9, the J gene TRBJ1-2; TRBD1 is a possible D gene (6 bases). V shed 0 bases and J shed 5 bases, with 11 bases lying between them. CDR1 SGDLS and CDR2 YYNGEE come from the germline V gene. This CDR3 is 14 amino acids long. The CDR3 protein is CASSVDVQGYGYTF. CDR3 DNA sequence: TGTGCCAGCAGCGTAGACGTACAGGGATATGGCTACACCTTC.

The J gene is TRBJ2-3, the V gene TRBV20-1; 7 bases match TRBD1. Trimming took 4 bases from V and 3 from J; bases not matched to a gene: 7. Per the germline V gene, CDR1 is DFQATT and CDR2 is SNEGSKA (reference sequence). The CDR3 runs 14 residues. DNA for the CDR3: TGCAGTGCTAACAGGGGTTTCGGGACAGATACGCAGTATTTT. Translation gives CSANRGFGTDTQYF.

This clonotype turned up a few times. V and J are TRBV29-1 and TRBJ2-5; no clear D gene. The CDR3 consists of 14 residues. Germline V gene lookup returns CDR1 SQVTM and CDR2 ANQGSEA. With 4 bases removed from V and 4 bases from J, the gap between germline ends came to 16 bases. The CDR3 sequence: CSVGRPPRTETQYF. As DNA, the CDR3 is TGCAGCGTTGGCCGTCCGCCCAGAACAGAGACCCAGTACTTC.

V is TRBV21-1 and J is TRBJ2-5; the D call in the table, TRBD2, was not verified against the DNA. TRBV21-1 is designated a pseudogene. This CDR3 is 17 amino acids long. DNA for the CDR3: TGTGCCAGCAGCAATCAAGGACTAGCGGGAGTAGAAGAGACCCAGTACTTC. Its translation: CASSNQGLAGVEETQYF.

The sample holds a few counts of this clonotype. CDR3: CASSSGTERLTDTQYF. The CDR3 region has the DNA TGTGCCAGCAGCTCCGGGACTGAGAGATTAACAGATACGCAGTATTTT. The chain links TRBV7-2 to TRBJ2-3; D possibly corresponds to TRBD2 (6 bases). Trimming took 4 bases from V and 3 from J, leaving 17 bases between them. CDR3 length: 16 residues. The germline CDR1 and CDR2 sequences are SGHTA and FQGNSA. The whole variable domain, remainder taken from reference TRBV7-2 and TRBJ2-3, is GAGVSQSPSNKVTEKGKDVELRCDPISGHTALYWYRQSLGQGLEFLIYFQGNSAPDKSGLPSDRFSAERTGGSVSTLTIQRTQQEDSAVYLCASSSGTERLTDTQYFGPGTRLTVL.

This clonotype was counted a few times. The chain carries TRBV5-6 and TRBJ2-1, with D tentatively TRBD2 (6 bases). The CDR3 is 14 amino acids. Germline V gives CDR1 SGHDT, CDR2 YYEEEE. V lost 7 bases to trimming and J lost 4 bases, with 15 bases between them. In DNA form, the CDR3 reads TGTGCCAGCCAACCGGGACTGATATACAATGAGCAGTTCTTC. Its protein product is CASQPGLIYNEQFF.

The chain carries TRBV5-1 and TRBJ2-5; no clear D. The DNA end favors TRBJ2-7, so the J call may be wrong. The CDR3 is made up of 14 amino acids. Germline V lookup: CDR1 SGHRS, CDR2 YFSETQ. The DNA for the CDR3 is TGCGCCAGCAGCTTGGCCGCAGCCACCTACGAGCAGTACTTC. Encoded protein: CASSLAAATYEQYF.

This rearrangement joins TRBV6-2 or TRBV6-3 to TRBJ2-5; 11 bases match TRBD1. The CDR3 consists of 15 residues. V was clipped by 8 bases and J by 7 bases; unmatched bases: 12. Germline V gene data show CDR1 as MNHEY and CDR2 as SVGEGT. For the CDR3, the DNA is TGTGCCAGCGGCGGAAGGACAGGGGGCCGGCGGACCCAGTACTTC. It is translated as CASGGRTGGRRTQYF.

This sequence joins TRBV3-1 and TRBJ2-2, with D possibly matching TRBD2 (5 bases). V was pared by 1 base and J by 9 bases, with 12 bases between. The germline CDR1 and CDR2 sequences are LGHDT and YNNKEL (reference sequence). This CDR3 contains 14 residues. The CDR3 is CASSQGTPHRELFF. CDR3 DNA sequence: TGTGCCAGCAGCCAAGGGACTCCTCACCGGGAGCTGTTTTTT.

This clonotype occurred a few times. This chain joins TRBV20-1 and TRBJ2-5; 12 positions match TRBD2. The CDR3 totals 15 residues. V was clipped by 2 bases and J by 11 bases; unmatched bases: 12. Germline V CDR1 and CDR2: DFQATT, SNEGSKA (reference sequence). In nucleotides, the CDR3 is TGCAGTGCTAGACCCACGACTAGCGGGAGAAGAGGGCAGTACTTC. Its protein product is CSARPTTSGRRGQYF.

The V call is TRBV20-1, the J call TRBJ2-7; D unclear. The germline V gene has CDR1 DFQATT and CDR2 SNEGSKA (reference sequence). The ends were cut back, 3 bases at V and 0 bases at J, with 9 bases in the middle. The CDR3 is made up of 13 amino acids. This chain's CDR3 is CSARKTLSYEQYF. The CDR3, as DNA: TGCAGTGCTAGGAAAACCCTCTCCTACGAGCAGTACTTC.